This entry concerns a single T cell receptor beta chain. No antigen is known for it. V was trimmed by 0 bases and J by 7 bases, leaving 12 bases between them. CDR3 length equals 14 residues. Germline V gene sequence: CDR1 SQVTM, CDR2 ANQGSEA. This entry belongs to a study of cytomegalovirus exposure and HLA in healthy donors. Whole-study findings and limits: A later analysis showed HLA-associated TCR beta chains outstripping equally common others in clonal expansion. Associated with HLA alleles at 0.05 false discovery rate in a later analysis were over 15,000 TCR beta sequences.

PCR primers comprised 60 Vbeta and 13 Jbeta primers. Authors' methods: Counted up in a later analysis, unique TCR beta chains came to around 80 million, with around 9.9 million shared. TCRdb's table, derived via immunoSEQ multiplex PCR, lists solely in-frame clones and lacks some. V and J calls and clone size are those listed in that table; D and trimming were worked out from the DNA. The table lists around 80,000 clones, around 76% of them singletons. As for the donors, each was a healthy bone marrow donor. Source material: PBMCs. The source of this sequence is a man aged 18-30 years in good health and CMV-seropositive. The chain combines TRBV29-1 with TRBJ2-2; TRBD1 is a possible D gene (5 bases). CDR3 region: CSVEEDPGHGELFF. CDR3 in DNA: TGCAGCGTTGAAGAGGACCCAGGGCACGGGGAGCTGTTTTTT.